Listed below are T cell receptor beta chains from one sample, sequenced in a study of blood T cells in healthy people across ages. TCRdb passed the 5' RACE reads through MiXCR, listing each CDR3 protein once. This table has about 760,000 distinct CDR3 sequences, just under 25% appearing once. These data also featured in a second study, about T cells of mothers and their children.

The specimen sequenced was blood. Receptors were obtained from a boy aged 5-17 years in good health. The CDR3 runs from the conserved cysteine through the conserved F or W. The D gene is left open where the match is weak. The size entry is marked missing in some rows and otherwise reads once, few, many or a size class.

few	TRBV21-1	TRBJ1-4	-	TGTGCCAGCAGCAAAAGCAGGGAGCCAACTAATGAAAAACTGTTTTTT	CASSKSREPTNEKLFF
few	TRBV7-6	TRBJ2-5	TRBD2	TGTGCCAGCAGTCCCCCGGGGAGTAGCGGGGGGCAAGAGACCCAGTACTTC	CASSPPGSSGGQETQYF
-	TRBV27	TRBJ2-7	-	TGTGCCAGCAGTCCACCGGGACTCCTCCTCGAGCAGTACTTC	CASSPPGLLLEQYF
-	TRBV20-1	TRBJ2-1	-	TGCAGTGCTATATACGTTCCGGCGAGCTCCTACAATGAGCAGTTCTTC	CSAIYVPASSYNEQFF
-	TRBV11-1	TRBJ2-5	TRBD2	TGTGCCAGCCTTAGCGGGAGCTACCGGGAAGAGACCCAGTACTTC	CASLSGSYREETQYF
few	TRBV9	TRBJ2-2	-	TGTGCCAGCAGCGTAGAGGTTTTGGGCGGGACCCGCCCCGGGGAGCTGTTTTTT	CASSVEVLGGTRPGELFF
-	TRBV29-1	TRBJ2-2	-	TGCAGCGTTTATCGGGAGCGGAGCACCGGGGAGCTGTTTTTT	CSVYRERSTGELFF
few	TRBV2	TRBJ2-7	-	TGTGCCAGCAGGGAAACAGGGCGCGCCTACGAGCAGTACTTC	CASRETGRAYEQYF
few	TRBV12-3/TRBV12-4	TRBJ1-3	-	TGTGCCAGCAGTTTACAGGGCGGAAACACCATATATTTT	CASSLQGGNTIYF
few	TRBV29-1	TRBJ2-1	-	TGCAGCGTTGTGCGGCGGGAGCAGTTCTTC	CSVVRREQFF
-	TRBV3-1	TRBJ1-2	-	TGTGCCAGCAGCCAAGATTTAAGGGGGGACTATGGCTACACCTTC	CASSQDLRGDYGYTF
once	TRBV5-4	TRBJ2-6	-	TGTACCAGCAGCTTGGCAAGGGCTACTGGGGCCAACGTCCTGACTTTC	CTSSLARATGANVLTF
-	TRBV19	TRBJ1-1	-	TGTGCCAGTAGTACCCTTACGGGGCTCCGGAACACTGAAGCTTTCTTT	CASSTLTGLRNTEAFF
many	TRBV15	TRBJ2-7	-	TGTGCCACCAGCAGAGGTGAAACGACCTACGAGCAGTACTTC	CATSRGETTYEQYF
-	TRBV2	TRBJ2-6	-	TGTGCCAGCAGTGGGGAGGTCAGGGGTATAGTTTTGGGGGCCAACGTCCTGACTTTC	CASSGEVRGIVLGANVLTF
-	TRBV7-2	TRBJ2-7	TRBD1	TGTGCCAGCAGGCGGGACAGGGAGTACGAGCAGTACTTC	CASRRDREYEQYF